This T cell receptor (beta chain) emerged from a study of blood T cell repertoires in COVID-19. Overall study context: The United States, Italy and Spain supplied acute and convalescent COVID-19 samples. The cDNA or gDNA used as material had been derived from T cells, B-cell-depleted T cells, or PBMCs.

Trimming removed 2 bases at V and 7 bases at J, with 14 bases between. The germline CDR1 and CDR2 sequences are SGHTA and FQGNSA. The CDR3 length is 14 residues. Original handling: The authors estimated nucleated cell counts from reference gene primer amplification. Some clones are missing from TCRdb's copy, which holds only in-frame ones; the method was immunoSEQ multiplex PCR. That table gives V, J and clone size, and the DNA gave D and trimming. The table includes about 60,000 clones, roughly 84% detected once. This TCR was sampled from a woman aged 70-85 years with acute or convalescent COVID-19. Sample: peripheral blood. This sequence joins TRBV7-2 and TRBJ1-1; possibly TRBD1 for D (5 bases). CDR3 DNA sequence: TGTGCCAGCAGCTTATTGGGGGGATCGGGTGAAGCTTTCTTT. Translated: CASSLLGGSGEAFF.